This TCR beta chain was profiled in a study of STAT5B mutations in CD4+ large granular lymphocyte leukemia. Overall study results and limits: TRBV06-family usage was enriched in top patient clones (8/27) versus controls (2/35).

About this clone itself: Its antigen is unknown.

Methods used by the authors: A productive frequency of 2.59 x 10-5 was the lowest detectable. The method was immunoSEQ multiplex PCR; TCRdb's version includes in-frame clones alone and lacks a portion of them. V, J and clone size derive from that table, while D and trimming were established from the DNA sequence. The table has around 33,000 clones, more than 75% seen once. J was trimmed by 0 bases and V by 6 bases; bases with no gene match: 4. Germline assignment: CDR1 SNHLY and CDR2 FYNNEI. CDR3 length: 14 residues. The sample taken for sequencing was CD4+ T cells from blood buffy coats. The source of this sequence is a human donor in good health. The chain combines TRBV2 with TRBJ2-7; 8 positions agree with TRBD1. The CDR3 spells CASRHRGSSYEQYF. Written as DNA, the CDR3 is TGTGCCAGCAGGCACAGGGGGTCCTCCTACGAGCAGTACTTC.